This T cell receptor (beta chain) was sequenced in a study of cytomegalovirus exposure and HLA in healthy donors. Overall study: Of the donors genotyped, approximately 400 in all, 75% to 90% fell in the Caucasian-associated ancestry cluster.

About this clone: Its antigen is unknown.

Researchers ran the PCR with 60 Vbeta and 13 Jbeta primers. The table came from immunoSEQ multiplex PCR; TCRdb's copy has only in-frame clones and leaves some out. The sample holds approximately 240,000 clones, approximately 90% seen once. Germline V gives CDR1 MGHRA, CDR2 YSYEKL. The CDR3 runs 15 residues. V was pared by 0 bases and J by 5 bases, with 13 bases between. Study observations and caveats: Information on immune exposure was restricted to one variable (CMV serostatus).

The gene calls are TRBV4-1 and TRBJ1-2; unclear D gene. The sequencing sample was made of PBMCs. The source of this sequence is a woman aged 18-29 years in good health and CMV-seronegative. Written as DNA, the CDR3 is TGCGCCAGCAGCCAAGATCCCTTGACGGAGTATGGCTACACCTTC. Amino acid sequence: CASSQDPLTEYGYTF.